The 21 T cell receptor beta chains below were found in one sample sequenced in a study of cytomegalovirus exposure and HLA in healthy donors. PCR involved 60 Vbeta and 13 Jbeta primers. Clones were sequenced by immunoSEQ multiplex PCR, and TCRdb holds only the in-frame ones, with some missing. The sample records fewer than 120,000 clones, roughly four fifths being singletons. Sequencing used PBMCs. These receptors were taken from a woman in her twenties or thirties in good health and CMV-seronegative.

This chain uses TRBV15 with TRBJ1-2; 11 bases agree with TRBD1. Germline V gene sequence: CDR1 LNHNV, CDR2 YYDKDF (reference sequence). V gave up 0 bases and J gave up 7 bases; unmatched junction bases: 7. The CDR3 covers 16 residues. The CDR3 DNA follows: TGTGCCACCAGCAGAGATCTTGGGACAGGGGGAAGTGGCTACACCTTC. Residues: CATSRDLGTGGSGYTF.

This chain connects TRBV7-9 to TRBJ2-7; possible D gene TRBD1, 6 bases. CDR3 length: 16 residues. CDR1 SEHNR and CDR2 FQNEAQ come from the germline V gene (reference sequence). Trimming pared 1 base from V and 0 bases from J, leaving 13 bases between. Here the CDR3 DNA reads TGTGCCAGCAGCTTAGTCCCTCGGACAGACTCCTACGAGCAGTACTTC. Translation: CASSLVPRTDSYEQYF.

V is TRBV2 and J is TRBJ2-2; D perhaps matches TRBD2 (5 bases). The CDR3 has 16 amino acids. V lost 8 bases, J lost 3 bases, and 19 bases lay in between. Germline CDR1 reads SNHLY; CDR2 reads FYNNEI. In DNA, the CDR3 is TGTGCCAGCTCCTCGGAAGAGGGTTGGGACACCGGGGAGCTGTTTTTT. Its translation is CASSSEEGWDTGELFF. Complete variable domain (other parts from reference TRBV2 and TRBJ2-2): EPEVTQTPSHQVTQMGQEVILRCVPISNHLYFYWYRQILGQKVEFLVSFYNNEISEKSEIFDDQFSVERPDGSNFTLKIRSTKLEDSAMYFCASSSEEGWDTGELFFGEGSRLTVL.

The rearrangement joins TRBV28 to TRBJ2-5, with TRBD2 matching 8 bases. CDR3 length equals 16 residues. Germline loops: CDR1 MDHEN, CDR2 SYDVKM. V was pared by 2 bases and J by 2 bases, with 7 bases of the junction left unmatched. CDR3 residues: CASSLDPGGPQETQYF. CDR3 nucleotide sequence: TGTGCCAGCAGTTTAGATCCGGGGGGGCCTCAAGAGACCCAGTACTTC.

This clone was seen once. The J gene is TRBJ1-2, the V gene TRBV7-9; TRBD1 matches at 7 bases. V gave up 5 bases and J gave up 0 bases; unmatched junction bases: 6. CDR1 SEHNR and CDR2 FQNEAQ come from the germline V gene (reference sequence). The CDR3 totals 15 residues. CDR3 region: CASSAMTGSNYGYTF. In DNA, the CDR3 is TGTGCCAGCAGCGCTATGACAGGGTCTAACTATGGCTACACCTTC.

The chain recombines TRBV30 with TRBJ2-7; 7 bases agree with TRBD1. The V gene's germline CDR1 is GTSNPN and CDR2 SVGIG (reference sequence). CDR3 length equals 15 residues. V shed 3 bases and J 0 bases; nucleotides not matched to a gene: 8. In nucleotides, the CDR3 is TGTGCCTGGAGAGAACAGGGGAAATTCTCCTACGAGCAGTACTTC. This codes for CAWREQGKFSYEQYF.

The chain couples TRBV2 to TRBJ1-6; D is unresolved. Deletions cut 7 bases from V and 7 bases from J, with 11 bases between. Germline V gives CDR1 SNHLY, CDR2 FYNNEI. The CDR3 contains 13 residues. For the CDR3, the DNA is TGTGCCAGCACTCAGGCTGTGAATTCACCCCTCCACTTT. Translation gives CASTQAVNSPLHF.

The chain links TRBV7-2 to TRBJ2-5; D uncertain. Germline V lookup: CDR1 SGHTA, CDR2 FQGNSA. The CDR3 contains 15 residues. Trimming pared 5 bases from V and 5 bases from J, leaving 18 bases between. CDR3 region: CASSLNSQVDETQYF. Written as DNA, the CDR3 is TGTGCCAGCAGCCTCAACTCCCAGGTGGATGAGACCCAGTACTTC.

CDR3 coding DNA: TGCAGCGTTGAAGGTCTAACGGGCACAGATACGCAGTATTTT. Protein: CSVEGLTGTDTQYF. The chain combines TRBV29-1 with TRBJ2-3; the D is unclear. Germline CDR1 is SQVTM and CDR2 is ANQGSEA. V shed 1 base and J shed 1 base, with 9 bases lying between them. The CDR3 is made up of 14 amino acids.

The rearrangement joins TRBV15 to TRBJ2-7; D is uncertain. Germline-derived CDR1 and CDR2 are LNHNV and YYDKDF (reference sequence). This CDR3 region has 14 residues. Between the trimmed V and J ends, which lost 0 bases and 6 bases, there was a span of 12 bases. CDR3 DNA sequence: TGTGCCACCAGCAGAGATCCGGATAGAGGCGAGCAGTACTTC. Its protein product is CATSRDPDRGEQYF.

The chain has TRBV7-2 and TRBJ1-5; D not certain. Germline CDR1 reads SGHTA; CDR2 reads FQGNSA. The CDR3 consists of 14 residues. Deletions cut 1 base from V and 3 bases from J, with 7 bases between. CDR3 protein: CASSLEQINQPQHF. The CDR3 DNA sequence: TGTGCCAGCAGCTTAGAACAGATCAATCAGCCCCAGCATTTT.

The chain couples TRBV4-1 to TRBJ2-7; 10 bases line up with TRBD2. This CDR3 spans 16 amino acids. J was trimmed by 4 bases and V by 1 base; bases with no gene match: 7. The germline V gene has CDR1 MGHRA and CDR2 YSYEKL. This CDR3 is CASSQVQRGGQYEQYF. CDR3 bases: TGCGCCAGCAGCCAAGTCCAGCGGGGGGGCCAATACGAGCAGTACTTC.

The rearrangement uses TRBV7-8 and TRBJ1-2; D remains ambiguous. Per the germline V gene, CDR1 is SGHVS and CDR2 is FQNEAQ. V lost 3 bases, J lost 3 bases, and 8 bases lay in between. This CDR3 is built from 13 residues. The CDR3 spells CASSFSRDYGYTF. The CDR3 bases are TGTGCCAGCAGCTTTAGTCGGGACTATGGCTACACCTTC.

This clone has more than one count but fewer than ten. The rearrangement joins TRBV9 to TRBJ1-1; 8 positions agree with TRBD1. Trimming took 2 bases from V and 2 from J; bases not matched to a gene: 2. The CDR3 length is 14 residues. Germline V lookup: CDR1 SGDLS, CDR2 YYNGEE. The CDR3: CASSVGQANTEAFF. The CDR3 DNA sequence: TGTGCCAGCAGCGTGGGACAGGCTAACACTGAAGCTTTCTTT.

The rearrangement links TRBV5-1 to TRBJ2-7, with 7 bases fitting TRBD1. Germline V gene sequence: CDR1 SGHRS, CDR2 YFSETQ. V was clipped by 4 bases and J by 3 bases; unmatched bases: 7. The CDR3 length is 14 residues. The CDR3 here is CASSSGQVGYEQYF. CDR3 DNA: TGCGCCAGCAGCAGCGGACAGGTTGGCTACGAGCAGTACTTC.

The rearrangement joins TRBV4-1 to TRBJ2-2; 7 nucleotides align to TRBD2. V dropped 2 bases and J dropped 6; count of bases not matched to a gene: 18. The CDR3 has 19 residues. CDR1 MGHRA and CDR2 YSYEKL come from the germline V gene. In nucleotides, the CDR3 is TGCGCCAGCAGCCAACTAGAAGTTGGAGAGGGAGGGCCGTCCGGGGAGCTGTTTTTT. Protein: CASSQLEVGEGGPSGELFF.

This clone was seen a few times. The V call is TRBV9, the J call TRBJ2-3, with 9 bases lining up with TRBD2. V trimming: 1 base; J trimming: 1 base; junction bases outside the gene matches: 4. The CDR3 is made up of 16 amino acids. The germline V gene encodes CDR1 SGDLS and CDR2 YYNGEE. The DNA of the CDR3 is TGTGCCAGCAGCGTAACCGGGACTAGCCGCACAGATACGCAGTATTTT. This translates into CASSVTGTSRTDTQYF.

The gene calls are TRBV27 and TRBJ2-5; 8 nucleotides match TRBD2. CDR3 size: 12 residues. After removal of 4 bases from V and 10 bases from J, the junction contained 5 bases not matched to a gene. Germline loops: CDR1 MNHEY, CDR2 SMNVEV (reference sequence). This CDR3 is CASSSTSGVQYF. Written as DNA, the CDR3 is TGTGCCAGCAGTTCAACTAGCGGAGTCCAGTACTTC.

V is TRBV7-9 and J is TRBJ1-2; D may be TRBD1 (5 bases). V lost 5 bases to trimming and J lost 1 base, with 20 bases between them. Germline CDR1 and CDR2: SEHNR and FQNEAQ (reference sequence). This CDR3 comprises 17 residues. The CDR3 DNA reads TGTGCCAGCAGCGCCCGTCTTCTTGGGAGGGGTAACTATGGCTACACCTTC. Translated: CASSARLLGRGNYGYTF.

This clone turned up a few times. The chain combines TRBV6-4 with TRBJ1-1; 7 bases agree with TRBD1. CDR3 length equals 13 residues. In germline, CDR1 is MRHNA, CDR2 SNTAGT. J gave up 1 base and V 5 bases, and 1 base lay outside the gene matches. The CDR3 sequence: CASSRQGNTEAFF. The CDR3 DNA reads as TGTGCCAGCAGTAGACAGGGGAACACTGAAGCTTTCTTT.

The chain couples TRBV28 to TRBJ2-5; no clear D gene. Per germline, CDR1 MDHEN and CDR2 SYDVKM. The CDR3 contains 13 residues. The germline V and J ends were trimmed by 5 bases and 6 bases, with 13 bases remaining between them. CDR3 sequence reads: CASSPVRLKTQYF. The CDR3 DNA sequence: TGTGCCAGCAGTCCTGTGCGACTGAAGACCCAGTACTTC.